The clone carrying this TCR beta chain was detected once. Only in-frame clones appear in the TCRdb table, and some are missing; sequencing was by immunoSEQ multiplex PCR. The table shows tens of thousands of clones, with more than 90% occurring only once. This sample is drawn from a study of technical replicates of blood from several donors. The sequence was obtained from a human donor in good health. Sequenced input: T cells isolated from PBMCs.

The CDR3 DNA reads TGTGCCAGCAGCTTAGCCACAACCTACGAGCAGTACTTC. The encoded protein is CASSLATTYEQYF. The chain combines TRBV11-2 with TRBJ2-7; D remains ambiguous. Trimming stripped 1 base from V and 2 bases from J, with 6 bases between. The CDR3 loop spans 13 amino acids. CDR1 and CDR2 (germline): SGHAT, FQNNGV.